These T cell receptor beta chains were read from a single sample in a study of T cells in Graves' hyperthyroidism and ophthalmopathy. Via MiXCR, TCRdb re-called the multiplex PCR reads, giving one row per CDR3 protein. Of approximately 520,000 distinct CDR3 sequences in the sample, 20% to 25% were seen once. Sample: blood. These receptors all stem from a man between 18 and 29 years old with Graves' hyperthyroidism. Both conserved end residues are part of each CDR3. D genes are given only for firm matches. Some rows have no size entry. The others give once, few or many, or a class for an expanded clone.

>TRBJ1-2|TRBV12-3/TRBV12-4|many|12|NA
TGTGCCAGCAGCTTAGATGCTGATGGCTACACCTTC
CASSLDADGYTF
>TRBJ1-3|TRBV2|many|15|NA
TGTGCCAGCAGTGCCGAGGGGGGCTCTGGAAACACCATATATTTT
CASSAEGGSGNTIYF
>TRBJ1-1|TRBV3-1|NA|14|NA
TGTGCCAGCAGTCTGGGACATCTGGGGACTGAAGCTTTCTTT
CASSLGHLGTEAFF
>TRBJ1-5|TRBV6-2/TRBV6-3|many|13|NA
TGTGCCAGCAGTTACGACGGCAATCAGCCCCAGCATTTT
CASSYDGNQPQHF
>TRBJ1-5|TRBV12-3/TRBV12-4|many|15|TRBD1
TGTGCCAGCAGCCGAAGGGGGCCAGACAATCAGCCCCAGCATTTT
CASSRRGPDNQPQHF
>TRBJ1-5|TRBV7-2|NA|15|TRBD1
TGTGCCAGCAGCACGGAAGGGGGCCGGAATCAGCCCCAGCATTTT
CASSTEGGRNQPQHF
>TRBJ2-5|TRBV28|NA|13|NA
TGTGCCAGCAGTCGCCCGGCCCAAGAGACCCAGTACTTC
CASSRPAQETQYF
>TRBJ2-1|TRBV20-1|few|15|TRBD2
TGCAGTGCCACTGGGGCGGGGGGGGTTTACAATGAGCAGTTCTTC
CSATGAGGVYNEQFF
>TRBJ1-3|TRBV28|many|15|NA
TGTGCCAGCACCCGATCCTGGGGCCATCGGGACACCATATATTTT
CASTRSWGHRDTIYF
>TRBJ2-5|TRBV11-1|NA|18|TRBD2
TGTGCCAGCAGCTCAGGGACTAGCGGGGTCGGATTTCAAGAGACCCAGTACTTC
CASSSGTSGVGFQETQYF
>TRBJ2-5|TRBV5-4|many|15|TRBD2
TGTGCCAGCAGCTCAACTAGCGGAATTCAAGAGACCCAGTACTTC
CASSSTSGIQETQYF
>TRBJ2-7|TRBV12-3/TRBV12-4|many|13|NA
TGTGCCAGCAGCTTAAGAGGGGGCTACGAGCAGTACTTC
CASSLRGGYEQYF
>TRBJ1-2|TRBV12-3/TRBV12-4|few|14|NA
TGTGCCAGCAGCCGAGTCGGGACGGATGATGGCTACACCTTC
CASSRVGTDDGYTF
>TRBJ1-6|TRBV6-5|NA|16|NA
TGTGCCAGCAGTTACTCCCCGGTCCACCATGGTTCACCCCTCCACTTT
CASSYSPVHHGSPLHF
>TRBJ1-1|TRBV4-1|few|15|NA
TGCGCCAGCAGCCAAGGCGGCCGCCGAGGTACTGAAGCTTTCTTT
CASSQGGRRGTEAFF
>TRBJ2-4|TRBV11-2|many|15|NA
TGTGCCAGCAGCTCGCTTCCACTAGCCAAAAACATTCAGTACTTC
CASSSLPLAKNIQYF
>TRBJ1-2|TRBV6-5|many|12|NA
TGTGCCAGCAGAGTCCTCGACTATGGCTACACCTTC
CASRVLDYGYTF
>TRBJ2-4|TRBV5-1|few|9|NA
TGCGCCACCTTACGGTTTCAGTACTTC
CATLRFQYF
>TRBJ2-2|TRBV5-1|few|13|NA
TGCGCCAGCAGCTCAGGGGTATCCGGGGAGCTGTTTTTT
CASSSGVSGELFF
>TRBJ1-5|TRBV12-3/TRBV12-4|few|15|TRBD1
TGTGCCAGCAGTTCGACAGGGGGTCGCAATCAGCCCCAGCATTTT
CASSSTGGRNQPQHF
>TRBJ2-7|TRBV28|many|17|TRBD2
TGTGCCAGCAGTTTCCGTCGGGGGAGGGTAGCCGTCGACGAGCAGTACTTC
CASSFRRGRVAVDEQYF
>TRBJ2-7|TRBV27|many|13|NA
TGTGCCAGCAGTACCCTGACAGGACTCGAGCAGTACTTC
CASSTLTGLEQYF
>TRBJ1-3|TRBV20-1|NA|11|NA
TGCAGTGCCTTCTCTGGAAACACCATATATTTT
CSAFSGNTIYF
>TRBJ1-5|TRBV20-1|many|10|NA
TGCAGTGCTGGTGGTCAGCCCCAGCATTTT
CSAGGQPQHF
>TRBJ1-1|TRBV10-2|many|13|NA
TGCGCCAGCAGTGTCAGCCCGAACACTGAAGCTTTCTTT
CASSVSPNTEAFF
>TRBJ1-2|TRBV5-5|NA|15|TRBD1
TGTGCCAGCAGCTACGGGACAGGGGCCGGCTATAGCTACACCTTC
CASSYGTGAGYSYTF
>TRBJ1-2|TRBV12-3/TRBV12-4|many|14|NA
TGTGCCAGCAGTTCAGTCTCGGGCTTCTATGGCTACACCTTC
CASSSVSGFYGYTF
>TRBJ2-2|TRBV24-1|NA|13|NA
TGTGCCACCACAGGGGGTTCGGACGGGGGGCTGTTTTTT
CATTGGSDGGLFF
>TRBJ2-5|TRBV28|many|13|TRBD2
TGTGCCAGCAGACCGGGGGGTGTAGAGACCCAGTACTTC
CASRPGGVETQYF
>TRBJ2-6|TRBV6-5|many|17|TRBD1
TGTGCCAGCAGTTCCGGACAGGGGGCTTATGGGGCCAACGTCCTGACTTTC
CASSSGQGAYGANVLTF
>TRBJ2-5|TRBV12-3/TRBV12-4|once|15|NA
TGTGCCAGCAGCCCAACCACCGGGACACAAGAGACCCAGTACTTC
CASSPTTGTQETQYF
>TRBJ1-1|TRBV6-2/TRBV6-3|few|15|TRBD1
TGTGCCAGCATCACACCCGACAGGGGGTACACTGAAGCTTTCTTT
CASITPDRGYTEAFF
>TRBJ1-1|TRBV6-1|NA|15|NA
TGTGCCAGCAGTGAAGATGCGCGGATGAACACTGAAGCTTTCTTT
CASSEDARMNTEAFF
>TRBJ1-2|TRBV5-1|many|17|TRBD1
TGCGCCAGCAGCTTTCCGGGGACAGCTCGTAGGGACTATGGCTACACCTTC
CASSFPGTARRDYGYTF
>TRBJ1-1|TRBV6-1|NA|16|NA
TGTGCCAGCACCTACCTGCCCGGGGGTATGAACACTGAAGCTTTCTTT
CASTYLPGGMNTEAFF
>TRBJ2-7|TRBV10-3|many|14|TRBD2
TGTGCCATCAGTGAAAGGCTAGCGGGGATGGAGCAGTACTTC
CAISERLAGMEQYF
>TRBJ1-5|TRBV12-3/TRBV12-4|many|16|NA
TGTGCCAGCAGCCCGGGAGCCCTTAGGAGCAATCAGCCCCAGCATTTT
CASSPGALRSNQPQHF
>TRBJ1-2|TRBV12-3/TRBV12-4|NA|13|NA
TGTGCCAGCAGTCGAATGGAAGGACAGGGCTACACCTTC
CASSRMEGQGYTF
>TRBJ1-1|TRBV2|NA|14|TRBD1
TGTGCCAGCATTACTGGACAGGGGGCAACTGAAGCTTTCTTT
CASITGQGATEAFF
>TRBJ1-1|TRBV28|NA|13|NA
TGTGCCAGCATAAGGCAGGGGCGTCCTGAAGCTTTCTTT
CASIRQGRPEAFF
>TRBJ2-5|TRBV20-1|many|15|NA
TGCAGTGCTAGAGATCTCGGCCAAGCGGGTGAGACCCAGTACTTC
CSARDLGQAGETQYF
>TRBJ1-5|TRBV29-1|many|15|NA
TGCAGCGTCGACGGGGGGGCATTAGGGAATCAGCCCCAGCATTTT
CSVDGGALGNQPQHF
>TRBJ1-1|TRBV6-2/TRBV6-3|many|17|TRBD1
TGTGCCAGCAGTTACTTGGGACAGGAGTATCCGAACACTGAAGCTTTCTTT
CASSYLGQEYPNTEAFF
>TRBJ2-5|TRBV20-1|many|17|TRBD2
TGCAGTGCTAGAGGGGAGGGCCGCTCTCGTCGGCAAGAGACCCAGTACTTC
CSARGEGRSRRQETQYF
>TRBJ2-7|TRBV6-5|many|13|NA
TGTGCCAGCAGTTACGATGGGGCAGGCGAGCAGTACTTC
CASSYDGAGEQYF
>TRBJ2-7|TRBV5-1|NA|17|TRBD2
TGCGCCAGCAGCTTGGACCCCGGGACTAGCGCCTCCTACGAGCAGTACTTC
CASSLDPGTSASYEQYF
>TRBJ1-2|TRBV6-1|NA|15|NA
TGTGCCAGCAGGGAACGAGGAGGTCGCAACTATGGCTACACCTTC
CASRERGGRNYGYTF
>TRBJ1-1|TRBV28|NA|15|TRBD1
TGTGCCAGCAGTCTGCAGACAGGGTTGAACACTGAAGCTTTCTTT
CASSLQTGLNTEAFF
>TRBJ2-7|TRBV28|many|14|TRBD1
TGTGCCAGCAGTTTACAGGACAGGGGCTACGAGCAGTACTTC
CASSLQDRGYEQYF
>TRBJ2-1|TRBV20-1|NA|13|NA
TGCAGTGGGGGGACTGCTGCCGGGGATGAGCAGTTCTTC
CSGGTAAGDEQFF
>TRBJ2-7|TRBV2|few|14|TRBD1
TGTGCCAGCAGCCGGGACAGGGCAATCTACGAGCAGTACTTC
CASSRDRAIYEQYF
>TRBJ2-5|TRBV10-2|NA|12|NA
TGCGCCAGCAGTAACATCCAAGAGACCCAGTACTTC
CASSNIQETQYF
>TRBJ2-5|TRBV6-2/TRBV6-3|few|15|NA
TGTGCCAGCAGGCACCGGGACCTCTCCGGCGAGACCCAGTACTTC
CASRHRDLSGETQYF
>TRBJ2-7|TRBV7-9|many|13|NA
TGTGCCAGTATCAAAGGGGATTCCTACGAGCAGTACTTC
CASIKGDSYEQYF